The rows below give T cell receptor beta chains drawn from one sample of a study of T cells after yellow fever vaccination. One entry per CDR3 protein results from TCRdb running MiXCR on the 5' RACE reads. The sample contains fewer than 450,000 distinct CDR3 sequences, 11% of which appear only once. The sequenced sample was PBMCs, obtained on the day of the first yellow fever vaccination. These TCRs come from a man aged 18 to 35 who received the YFV17D yellow fever vaccine. CDR3s include the opening cysteine and the closing phenylalanine or tryptophan. Each record gives: clone size, D gene, J gene, V gene, CDR3 DNA, CDR3 protein. D genes are given only for firm matches. Where a row states a size, it is once, few, many or the class of an expanded clone; other rows omit it.

size: few
D: TRBD2
J: TRBJ2-3
V: TRBV20-1
DNA: TGCAGTGCTAACGCAGCGGGGGGCCAAGCCTCCACAGATACGCAGTATTTT
CDR3: CSANAAGGQASTDTQYF

size: .
D: .
J: TRBJ2-5
V: TRBV7-9
DNA: TGTGCCAGCAGTCAAAGTCGGGAGACCCAGTACTTC
CDR3: CASSQSRETQYF

size: many
D: TRBD1
J: TRBJ2-7
V: TRBV5-1
DNA: TGCGCCAGCAGCCCCGGGACAGGGGTTGCGCAGCAGTACTTC
CDR3: CASSPGTGVAQQYF

size: once
D: TRBD2
J: TRBJ2-1
V: TRBV5-6
DNA: TGTGCCAGCAACCCGGTCGGGGGGGGGGCCAATGAGCAGTTCTTC
CDR3: CASNPVGGGANEQFF

size: many
D: TRBD1
J: TRBJ2-2
V: TRBV7-2
DNA: TGTGCCAGCAGCCGCCGGGACAGGGAGGGCGGGGAGCTGTTTTTT
CDR3: CASSRRDREGGELFF

size: few
D: .
J: TRBJ2-5
V: TRBV10-3
DNA: TGTGCCATCAGTGAGTCGGGGGAAGGCCCTGCGGCCCAGTACTTC
CDR3: CAISESGEGPAAQYF

size: few
D: TRBD2
J: TRBJ2-7
V: TRBV3-1
DNA: TGTGCCAGCGGCCTAGCGGGACGCTACGAGCAGTACTTC
CDR3: CASGLAGRYEQYF

size: .
D: TRBD2
J: TRBJ2-7
V: TRBV6-5
DNA: TGTGCCAGCAGTTACTCCCCCCCTGCGGGGGTCGAGCAGTACTTC
CDR3: CASSYSPPAGVEQYF

size: .
D: TRBD1
J: TRBJ2-1
V: TRBV18
DNA: TGTGCCAGCTCACCAGGGACAGGACTTGAGCAGTTCTTC
CDR3: CASSPGTGLEQFF

size: .
D: .
J: TRBJ2-3
V: TRBV7-2
DNA: TGTGCCAGCAGTCCTACGACGTTCACAGATACGCAGTATTTT
CDR3: CASSPTTFTDTQYF

size: few
D: .
J: TRBJ2-1
V: TRBV12-3/TRBV12-4
DNA: TGTGCCAGCAGTTTGGCGGGAACTCGCTCCTACAATGAGCAGTTCTTC
CDR3: CASSLAGTRSYNEQFF

size: few
D: TRBD1
J: TRBJ2-2
V: TRBV3-1
DNA: TGTGCCAGCAGCCAAGTCCCGGACAGGGCGCTTGAGGACACCGGGGAGCTGTTTTTT
CDR3: CASSQVPDRALEDTGELFF

size: .
D: .
J: TRBJ2-2
V: TRBV3-1
DNA: TGTGCCAGCAGCCAAGGCGGAAGCACCGGGGAGCTGTTTTTT
CDR3: CASSQGGSTGELFF

size: .
D: TRBD1
J: TRBJ2-7
V: TRBV4-1
DNA: TGCGCCAGCAGCCAAATTGGACAGGCGCTCGAGCAGTACTTC
CDR3: CASSQIGQALEQYF

size: .
D: .
J: TRBJ2-2
V: TRBV4-3
DNA: TGCGCCAGCAGCCAAGATCCACAGAACACCGGGGAGCTGTTTTTT
CDR3: CASSQDPQNTGELFF

size: .
D: .
J: TRBJ2-3
V: TRBV3-1
DNA: TGTGCCAGCAGCCAAGGGGGGGGCTATTACACAGATACGCAGTATTTT
CDR3: CASSQGGGYYTDTQYF